Shown below are 15 T cell receptor beta chains from a single sample sequenced in a study of OX40 agonist ivuxolimab in advanced cancers. Assay used: immunoSEQ multiplex PCR; TCRdb lists only in-frame clones, some missing. The repertoire holds 80,000 to 95,000 clones, under 95% seen once, with about 0.76% in the top ten. Here the sequenced sample was CD4+ or CD8+ T cells sorted from blood, taken in a trial of the OX40 agonist ivuxolimab. All receptors derive from an adult with an advanced solid tumor such as melanoma, head and neck, liver or kidney cancer.

This clone was recorded a few times. Other DNA sequences from this sample encode an identical CDR3 as well. V is TRBV6-5 and J is TRBJ2-7, with D maybe TRBD1 (6 bases). The germline gives CDR1 MNHEY, CDR2 SVGAGI. This CDR3 has 12 amino acids. The ends were cut back, 6 bases at V and 3 bases at J, with 9 bases in the middle. The CDR3 reads CASRDSLYEQYF. CDR3 DNA sequence: TGTGCCAGCAGGGACAGTCTCTACGAGCAGTACTTC.

The gene calls are TRBV14 and TRBJ2-2; D unresolved. The CDR3 has 14 residues. Germline CDR1 is SGHDN and CDR2 is FVKESK. The V gene lost 5 bases and the J gene lost 7 bases, with 14 bases spanning the gap. CDR3 DNA sequence: TGTGCCAGCAGCGATTACCCGTTGGTCGGGGAGCTGTTTTTT. Protein: CASSDYPLVGELFF.

This clone was counted a single time. This chain links TRBV2 with TRBJ2-1, with TRBD2 as a possible D gene (6 bases). CDR1 is SNHLY and CDR2 is FYNNEI in the germline V gene. CDR3 length: 12 residues. V lost 8 bases, J lost 9 bases, and 14 bases lay in between. The CDR3 sequence: CASRTGGTEQFF. The CDR3 DNA reads as TGTGCCAGCCGTACCGGGGGAACTGAGCAGTTCTTC.

The rearrangement links TRBV5-4 to TRBJ2-1; 8 bases map to TRBD2. Trimming at V came to 0 bases and at J to 2 bases, leaving 4 bases not matched to a gene. The V gene's germline CDR1 is SGHNT and CDR2 YYREEE (reference sequence). This CDR3 region has 16 residues. This CDR3 reads CASSLEAGGTYNEQFF. CDR3 coding DNA: TGTGCCAGCAGCTTGGAGGCGGGGGGCACCTACAATGAGCAGTTCTTC.

The rearrangement uses TRBV11-3 and TRBJ2-5, with D perhaps matching TRBD1 (6 bases). Trimming removed 3 bases from V and 0 bases from J, with 8 bases in between. Germline CDR1 reads SGHNT; CDR2 reads YENEEA. This CDR3 spans 14 amino acids. CDR3 loop: CASSLDSYQETQYF. The CDR3 DNA reads TGTGCCAGCAGCTTGGACAGTTACCAAGAGACCCAGTACTTC.

This chain joins TRBV19 and TRBJ2-3, with TRBD2 as a possible D gene (6 bases). Germline V gene sequence: CDR1 LNHDA, CDR2 SQIVND (reference sequence). CDR3 length: 13 amino acids. The ends were cut back, 5 bases at V and 8 bases at J, with 14 bases in the middle. CDR3: CASSLPPGGTQYF. The CDR3 coding sequence is TGTGCCAGTAGTCTCCCTCCCGGGGGTACGCAGTATTTT.

This rearrangement joins TRBV11-3 to TRBJ2-2, with a possible D match to TRBD2 (6 bases). This CDR3 contains 14 residues. The germline V and J ends were trimmed by 5 bases and 5 bases, with 12 bases remaining between them. CDR1 is SGHNT and CDR2 is YENEEA in the germline V gene. For the CDR3, the DNA is TGTGCCAGCAGCCTTCTGGGGGGTACCGGGGAGCTGTTTTTT. Translated: CASSLLGGTGELFF. Filled out from reference TRBV11-3 and TRBJ2-2, the complete variable domain reads EAGVVQSPRYKIIEKKQPVAFWCNPISGHNTLYWYLQNLGQGPELLIRYENEEAVDDSQLPKDRFSAERLKGVDSTLKIQPAELGDSAVYLCASSLLGGTGELFFGEGSRLTVL.

The V call is TRBV7-9, the J call TRBJ2-3; D is unresolved. CDR1 is SEHNR and CDR2 is FQNEAQ in the germline V gene (reference sequence). V lost 2 bases and J 0 bases, leaving 6 bases between the germline ends. CDR3 size: 14 residues. This CDR3 is CASSLLSSTDTQYF. CDR3 DNA: TGTGCCAGCAGCTTACTCTCGAGCACAGATACGCAGTATTTT. The full variable domain, in which reference TRBV7-9 and TRBJ2-3 provide the parts outside the CDR3, is DTGVSQNPRHKITKRGQNVTFRCDPISEHNRLYWYRQTLGQGPEFLTYFQNEAQLEKSRLLSDRFSAERPKGSFSTLEIQRTEQGDSAMYLCASSLLSSTDTQYFGPGTRLTVL.

This rearrangement joins TRBV5-1 to TRBJ2-5; no clear D gene. The germline V and J ends were trimmed by 1 base and 2 bases, with 9 bases remaining between them. This CDR3 comprises 14 residues. The germline gives CDR1 SGHRS, CDR2 YFSETQ. The CDR3 DNA sequence: TGCGCCAGCAGCTTGACTCAACCACAAGAGACCCAGTACTTC. Its translation is CASSLTQPQETQYF.

The genes are TRBV25-1 and TRBJ1-4; the D gene is possibly TRBD1 (6 bases). The CDR3 runs to 16 residues. Germline V gene data show CDR1 as MGHDK and CDR2 as SYGVNS. With 2 bases removed from V and 5 bases from J, the gap between germline ends came to 15 bases. The CDR3: CASSEIGGGANEKLFF. CDR3 bases: TGTGCCAGCAGTGAAATAGGCGGGGGGGCAAATGAAAAACTGTTTTTT.

This chain joins TRBV9 and TRBJ2-1, with D unresolved. The germline CDR1 and CDR2 sequences are SGDLS and YYNGEE. The length of the CDR3 is 16 residues. Trimming removed 1 base at V and 0 bases at J, with 11 bases between. DNA for the CDR3: TGTGCCAGCAGCGTACTGGCAGATAGCTCCTACAATGAGCAGTTCTTC. Encoded protein: CASSVLADSSYNEQFF.

CDR3 sequence (DNA): TGTGCCAGCAGCAACGGAGGGATCAATGAGCAGTTCTTC. Translated: CASSNGGINEQFF. The chain uses TRBV7-3 and TRBJ2-1, with D perhaps matching TRBD2 (6 bases). The CDR3 has 13 residues. CDR1 and CDR2 (germline): SGHTA, FQGTGA. V lost 5 bases and J lost 6, with 11 bases in between.

V usage is TRBV19 and J usage is TRBJ2-7; D remains unclear. The ends were cut back, 5 bases at V and 2 bases at J, with 13 bases in the middle. The germline V gene encodes CDR1 LNHDA and CDR2 SQIVND (reference sequence). The CDR3 extends over 14 amino acids. Written as DNA, the CDR3 is TGTGCCAGTAGTTTCGAGTGGGCCCCCTACGAGCAGTACTTC. Amino acids: CASSFEWAPYEQYF.

V usage is TRBV6-1 and J usage is TRBJ1-1, with 7 bases lining up with TRBD1. The CDR3 is 15 amino acids. The trim removed 5 bases at V and 4 bases at J, leaving 10 bases unmatched. Germline V CDR1 and CDR2: MNHNS, SASEGT. The CDR3 sequence is CASSLNRGHGTEAFF. The DNA for the CDR3 is TGTGCCAGCAGTTTAAACAGGGGTCATGGCACTGAAGCTTTCTTT.

The chain carries TRBV28 and TRBJ2-2; 11 nucleotides agree with TRBD2. This CDR3 comprises 15 residues. The germline CDR1 and CDR2 sequences are MDHEN and SYDVKM. Trimming cost V 6 bases and J 5 bases; bases outside gene matches: 5. The DNA of the CDR3 is TGTGCCAGCAGCCTCGGACTAGCGGGTACCGGGGAGCTGTTTTTT. This translates into CASSLGLAGTGELFF.